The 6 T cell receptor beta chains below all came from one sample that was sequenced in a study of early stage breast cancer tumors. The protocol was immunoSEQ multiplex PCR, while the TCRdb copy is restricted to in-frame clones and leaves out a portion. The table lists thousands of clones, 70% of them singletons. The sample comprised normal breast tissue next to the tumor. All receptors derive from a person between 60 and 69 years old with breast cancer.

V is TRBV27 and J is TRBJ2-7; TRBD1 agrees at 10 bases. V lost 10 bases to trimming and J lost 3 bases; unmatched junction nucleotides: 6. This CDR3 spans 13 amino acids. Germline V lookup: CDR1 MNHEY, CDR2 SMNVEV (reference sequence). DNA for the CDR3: TGTGCCACAGGCCGGACAGGGGGCTACGAGCAGTACTTC. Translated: CATGRTGGYEQYF.

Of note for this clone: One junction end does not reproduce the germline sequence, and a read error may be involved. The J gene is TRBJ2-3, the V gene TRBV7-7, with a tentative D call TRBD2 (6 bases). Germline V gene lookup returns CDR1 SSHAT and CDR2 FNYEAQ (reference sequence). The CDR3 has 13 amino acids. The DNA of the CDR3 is TGTGCTAGCAGCTTCGGAGGGGAAGATACGCAGTATTTT. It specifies CASSFGGEDTQYF.

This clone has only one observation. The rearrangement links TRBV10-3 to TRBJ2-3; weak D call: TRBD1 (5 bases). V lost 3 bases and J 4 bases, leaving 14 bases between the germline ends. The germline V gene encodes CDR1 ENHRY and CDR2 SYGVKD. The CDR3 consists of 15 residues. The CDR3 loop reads CAISERQGRADTQYF. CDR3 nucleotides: TGTGCCATCAGTGAAAGGCAGGGTAGGGCAGATACGCAGTATTTT.

This CDR3 reads CASSRQGRVTQYF. The CDR3 region has the DNA TGTGCCAGCAGCAGACAGGGGAGGGTGACCCAGTACTTC. The rearrangement uses TRBV11-2 and TRBJ2-5, with TRBD1 as a possible D gene (8 bases). The CDR3 loop spans 13 amino acids. V was pared by 5 bases and J by 7 bases, with 14 bases between. CDR1 SGHAT and CDR2 FQNNGV come from the germline V gene. Full variable domain (outside the CDR3, taken from reference TRBV11-2 and TRBJ2-5): EAGVAQSPRYKIIEKRQSVAFWCNPISGHATLYWYQQILGQGPKLLIQFQNNGVVDDSQLPKDRFSAERLKGVDSTLKIQPAKLEDSAVYLCASSRQGRVTQYFGPGTRLLVL.

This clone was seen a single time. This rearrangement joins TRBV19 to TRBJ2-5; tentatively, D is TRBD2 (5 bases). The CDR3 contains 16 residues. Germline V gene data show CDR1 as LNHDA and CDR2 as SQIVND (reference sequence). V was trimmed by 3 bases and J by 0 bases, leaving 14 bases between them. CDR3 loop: CASSITSDWNQETQYF. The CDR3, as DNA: TGTGCCAGTAGTATCACCTCGGACTGGAACCAAGAGACCCAGTACTTC.

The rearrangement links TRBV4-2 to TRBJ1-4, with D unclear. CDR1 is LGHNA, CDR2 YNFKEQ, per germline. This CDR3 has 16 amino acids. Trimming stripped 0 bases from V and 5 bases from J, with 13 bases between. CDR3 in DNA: TGTGCCAGCAGCCAAGAGCCGTGGACCGAAAATGAAAAACTGTTTTTT. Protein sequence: CASSQEPWTENEKLFF.